Each of the 2 T cell receptor beta chains below was sequenced from the same sample in a study of response to subunit inactivated influenza vaccine. MiXCR, run by TCRdb on the RT-PCR reads, gives a single entry per CDR3 protein. The sample shows over 450,000 distinct CDR3 sequences, under 15% of them seen only once. Specimen: PBMCs from blood, collected 35 to 45 days after vaccination. The receptors were sampled from a man aged 45-65 years who received an inactivated influenza vaccine.

This rearrangement joins TRBV20-1 to TRBJ1-2; D is unclear. Germline V lookup: CDR1 DFQATT, CDR2 SNEGSKA (reference sequence). The CDR3 totals 14 residues. The V end lost 0 bases, the J end lost 4 bases, and 12 bases lay between the germline ends. Here the CDR3 reads CSAREWPEGYGYTF. The CDR3 DNA reads TGCAGTGCTAGAGAATGGCCAGAGGGCTATGGCTACACCTTC.

At least ten counts were recorded for this clonotype. The V and J genes are TRBV7-8 and TRBJ2-1; TRBD1 agrees at 9 bases. The CDR3 length is 15 residues. V gave up 5 bases and J gave up 6 bases; unmatched junction bases: 8. The germline gives CDR1 SGHVS, CDR2 FQNEAQ. CDR3 in amino acids: CASSEGQGGGNEQFF. The CDR3 DNA sequence: TGTGCCAGCAGCGAGGGACAGGGAGGAGGCAATGAGCAGTTCTTC.